This T cell receptor (beta chain) was recovered during a study of blood T cell repertoires in COVID-19. Study information: The samples span acute and convalescent COVID-19 from the United States, Italy and Spain.

Comment on this clone: The identical CDR3 is also encoded by other nucleotide sequences in the sample.

The CDR3 totals 14 residues. With 0 bases removed from V and 6 bases from J, the gap between germline ends came to 12 bases. CDR1 is SGDLS and CDR2 is YYNGEE in the germline V gene. Assay used: immunoSEQ multiplex PCR; TCRdb lists only in-frame clones, some missing. Among about 370,000 clones listed, roughly 92% were seen once. The sample taken for sequencing was PBMCs or T cells enriched from blood (not recorded which). The TCR originated in a woman aged 40 to 49 who had been exposed to COVID-19. The chain is built from TRBV9 and TRBJ1-1, with D perhaps matching TRBD1 (5 bases). CDR3 in amino acids: CASSVAGGGSEAFF. CDR3 bases: TGTGCCAGCAGCGTAGCTGGGGGGGGGTCTGAAGCTTTCTTT.